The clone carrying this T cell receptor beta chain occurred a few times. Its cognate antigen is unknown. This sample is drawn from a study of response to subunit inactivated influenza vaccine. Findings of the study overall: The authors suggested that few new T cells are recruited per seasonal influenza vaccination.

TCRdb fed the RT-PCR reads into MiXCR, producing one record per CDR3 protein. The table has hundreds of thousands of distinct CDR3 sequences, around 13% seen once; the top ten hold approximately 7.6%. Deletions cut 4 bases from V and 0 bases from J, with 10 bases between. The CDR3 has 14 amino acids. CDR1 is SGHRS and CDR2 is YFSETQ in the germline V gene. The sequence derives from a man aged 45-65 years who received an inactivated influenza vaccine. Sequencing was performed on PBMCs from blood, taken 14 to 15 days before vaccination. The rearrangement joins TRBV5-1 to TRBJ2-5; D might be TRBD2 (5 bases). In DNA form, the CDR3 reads TGCGCCAGCAGCCGGGGAGAGTACCAAGAGACCCAGTACTTC. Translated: CASSRGEYQETQYF.